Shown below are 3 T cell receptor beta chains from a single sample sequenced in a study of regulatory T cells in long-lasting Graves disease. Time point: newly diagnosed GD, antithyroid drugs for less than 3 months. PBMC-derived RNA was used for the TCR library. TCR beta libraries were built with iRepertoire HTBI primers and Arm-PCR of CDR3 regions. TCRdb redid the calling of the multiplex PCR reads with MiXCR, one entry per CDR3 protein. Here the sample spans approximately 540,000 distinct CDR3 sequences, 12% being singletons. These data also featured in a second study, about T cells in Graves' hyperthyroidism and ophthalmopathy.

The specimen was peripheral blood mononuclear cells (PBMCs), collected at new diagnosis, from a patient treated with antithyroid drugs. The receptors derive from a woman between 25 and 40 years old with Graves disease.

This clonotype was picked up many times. Here the CDR3 reads CASSQNRGAGMDGYTF. The CDR3, as DNA: TGCGCCAGCAGCCAAAATAGGGGGGCGGGAATGGACGGCTACACCTTC. The rearrangement links TRBV4-3 to TRBJ1-2; D may be TRBD1 (6 bases). Germline V gene sequence: CDR1 LGHNA, CDR2 YSLEER. V dropped 2 bases and J dropped 8 bases, with 21 bases sitting between them. The CDR3 sequence is 16 residues long.

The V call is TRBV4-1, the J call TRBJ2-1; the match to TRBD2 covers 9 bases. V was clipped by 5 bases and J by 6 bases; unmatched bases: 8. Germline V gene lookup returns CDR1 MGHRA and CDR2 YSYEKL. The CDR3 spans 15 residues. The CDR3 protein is CASSGAGGGRNEQFF. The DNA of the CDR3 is TGCGCCAGCAGCGGAGCGGGAGGCGGTCGCAATGAGCAGTTCTTC.

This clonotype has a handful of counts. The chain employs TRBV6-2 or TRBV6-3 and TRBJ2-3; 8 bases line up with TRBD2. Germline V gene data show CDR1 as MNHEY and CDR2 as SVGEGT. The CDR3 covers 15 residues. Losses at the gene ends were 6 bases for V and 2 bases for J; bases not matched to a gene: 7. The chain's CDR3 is CASRVSAGDTDTQYF. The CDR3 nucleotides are TGTGCCAGCAGGGTTTCAGCGGGAGACACAGATACGCAGTATTTT.